This T cell receptor (beta chain) was identified during a study of blood T cell repertoires in COVID-19. The CDR3 is 14 amino acids. V was clipped by 9 bases and J by 0 bases; unmatched bases: 3. Germline CDR1 is LNHDA and CDR2 is SQIVND (reference sequence). This clone was recorded only once. As processed by the authors: How many nucleated cells were present was estimated from reference gene primer amplification. TCRdb's table, derived via immunoSEQ multiplex PCR, lists solely in-frame clones and lacks some. That table is the source of V, J and clone size, and D and trimming were worked out from the DNA. The table shows about 83,000 clones, with just over 85% occurring only once.

The sequence derives from a woman of 80 years or more in a cohort sampled during active or convalescent COVID-19. Material for sequencing was peripheral blood. The chain links TRBV19 to TRBJ1-3, with TRBD1 identical over 9 bases. The CDR3 DNA reads as TGTGCCAGCGGACAGGGGATCTCTGGAAACACCATATATTTT. This encodes CASGQGISGNTIYF.